This TCR beta chain was sequenced during a study of PD-1 blockade in classical Hodgkin lymphoma (dated by TCRdb to about 2020). At the level of the whole study: Nivolumab dosing was 3 mg/kg intravenously every 2 weeks, continuing until either disease progression or unacceptable toxicity. The study used CyTOF and TCR beta sequencing to define a peripheral blood immune signature of response to PD-1 blockade in classical Hodgkin lymphoma. General study outcomes and caveats: CD4+ but not CD8+ TCR diversity rose significantly by C4D1 (p=0.0027 vs p=0.16), most apparent in complete responders (p=0.02). Trial patients with a complete response had baseline diversity similar to that of newly diagnosed patients, while partial responders and progressors had significantly lower diversity. Diversity was lower in patients who began nivolumab less than 1 year after ASCT, so these patients were left out of later analyses to avoid confounding by immune reconstitution. Baseline TCR diversity was reported to be lower in newly diagnosed patients than in healthy donors and to be lower still in relapsed/refractory patients. The study was restricted to a single clinical trial cohort, and the causes of repertoire differences, possibly disease activity or prior therapy, were left undefined.

The germline V gene gives CDR1 as SGHTA and CDR2 as FQGNSA. The CDR3, cysteine through phenylalanine, is 16 amino acids long. Just CDR3 DNA is preserved here, 48 bases in frame from base 1. A distance of 14 bases separates the germline ends of V and J, which lose 5 bases and 0 bases respectively. Per the publication, the time point label means: cycle 2 day 1 (C2D1) of nivolumab. All trial patients had relapsed after autologous stem cell transplantation, with cohorts A, B and C differing in prior brentuximab vedotin exposure. The trial cohort comprised some 60 patients with relapsed/refractory classical Hodgkin lymphoma whose best overall responses were complete response, partial response or progressive disease. In the multi-cohort phase II CheckMate 205 trial, trial patients received single-agent nivolumab. Best overall response was determined by an independent review committee according to the 2007 International Working Group response criteria. Trial PBMCs were collected immediately before nivolumab initiation (C1D1) and during therapy at cycle 2 day 1 and cycle 4 day 1. Peripheral blood was collected in 8 mL Vacutainer Cell Preparation Tubes, from which PBMCs were isolated by centrifugation and then cryopreserved.

The Qiagen DNeasy kit was used to extract genomic DNA from unsorted PBMCs and from the negatively selected CD4+ and CD8+ fractions. TCR beta CDR3 regions were subjected to amplification by immunoSEQ multiplex PCR with primers that anneal to V and J segments. A synthetic immune receptor repertoire was used to minimize amplification bias, and any remaining bias was removed computationally after sequencing. In the authors' own workflow: Custom Python scripts were used to quantify repertoire diversity as the Shannon entropy index. Unsorted, CD4+ and CD8+ repertoires were analyzed separately, except for combined analyses in which CD4+ and CD8+ sequences were merged in silico. Clonal expansion was defined as at least a 2-fold frequency increase after treatment relative to C1D1, with a pseudocount of 0.5 for undetected baseline clones. Singleton clones were defined as clones with 0 or 1 copy at C1D1, and non-singleton clones were defined as clones with 2 or more copies. By matching protein sequences in sorted samples from the same patient, clones expanded in unsorted samples were annotated as CD4+, CD8+ or unknown. Wilcoxon tests on paired samples were used to test changes in diversity from C1D1 to C4D1. TCRdb took this table from immuneACCESS and kept in-frame rearrangements with V and J called. Such tables lack part of the clones; where checked against another copy, unresolved V genes explain under half of the gap, and the rest is unexplained. The V and J calls and clone size are taken from that table; D and trimming were inferred from the DNA. In this sample the table shows 35,000 or so clones, almost 70% of which occur a single time. Of the sample, around 14% is held by the ten largest clones.

The sample holds a few counts of this clone. Its antigen is still unknown. Per-base qualities were not stored, and no clone one base away is much larger. The material sequenced was peripheral blood mononuclear cells (PBMCs), taken before the second cycle of nivolumab. The chain is made from TRBV7-2 and TRBJ1-3, with TRBD1 tentatively as D gene (6 bases match). The sequence was obtained from a human donor with classical Hodgkin lymphoma. The DNA sequence is given as TGTGCCAGCAGCCTGACAGGAAAGTTCTCTGGAAACACCATATATTTT. Translation gives CASSLTGKFSGNTIYF.